Following are 3 T cell receptor beta chains from one sample sequenced in a study of cytomegalovirus exposure and HLA in healthy donors. 13 Jbeta primers and 60 Vbeta primers were used for the PCR. TCRdb's copy holds only in-frame clones and misses some; the assay was immunoSEQ multiplex PCR. The data hold fewer than 200,000 clones, with around 80% observed a single time. The material sequenced was PBMCs. These receptors were taken from a woman younger than 35 in good health and CMV-seronegative.

The genes are TRBV7-2 and TRBJ2-1; D possibly corresponds to TRBD2 (5 bases). Germline CDR1 is SGHTA and CDR2 is FQGNSA. V lost 1 base and J lost 7, with 11 bases in between. The CDR3 is 14 residues long. DNA for the CDR3: TGTGCCAGCAGCTTAGGACCTAGCCTAAATGAGCAGTTCTTC. Its protein is CASSLGPSLNEQFF.

This clone was found a few times. The chain recombines TRBV27 with TRBJ1-4, with 7 nucleotides matching TRBD1. The CDR3 extends over 13 amino acids. Trimming at V came to 3 bases and at J to 8 bases, leaving 3 bases not matched to a gene. Per the germline V gene, CDR1 is MNHEY and CDR2 is SMNVEV (reference sequence). The CDR3 region has the DNA TGTGCCAGCAGTTTCAGGGGGGTGGAAAAACTGTTTTTT. Its protein product is CASSFRGVEKLFF.

The chain employs TRBV30 and TRBJ2-7; 7 bases are a match to TRBD1. Germline CDR1 GTSNPN, CDR2 SVGIG (reference sequence). V was pared by 1 base and J by 6 bases, with 6 bases of the junction left unmatched. The CDR3 contains 13 residues. The CDR3: CAWSGQGMSEQYF. CDR3 nucleotide sequence: TGTGCCTGGAGTGGACAGGGAATGAGCGAGCAGTACTTC.